This TCR beta chain was retrieved from a study of T cells in Graves' hyperthyroidism and ophthalmopathy. Whole-study findings and limits: The blood repertoire included most of the expanded thyroid clonotypes above 0.001. A model of 13 V-J features distinguished ophthalmopathy from stable hyperthyroidism.

Ten or more counts support this clonotype. Its antigen is not known. V was trimmed by 5 bases and J by 8 bases, leaving 18 bases between them. Germline V CDR1 and CDR2: SEHNR, FQNEAQ (reference sequence). CDR3 size: 14 residues. Patients with ophthalmopathy all had a Clinical Activity Score of at least 3, a NOSPECS grade of at least 4 and duration under 3 months. The authors obtained PBMCs from roughly 10 ml of fresh peripheral blood. From RNA transcripts, TCR beta CDR3 regions were amplified. The TCR CDR3 first-round RT-PCR relied on the HTBI primer set. MiXCR, run by TCRdb on the multiplex PCR reads, gives a single entry per CDR3 protein. The sample shows about 530,000 distinct CDR3 sequences, more than 15% of them seen only once.

The chain has TRBV7-9 and TRBJ1-1; tentatively, D is TRBD1 (6 bases). The receptor comes from a woman in her late teens or twenties with Graves' ophthalmopathy. Sequenced input: blood. The CDR3 protein is CASSAPGQREEAFF. Here the CDR3 DNA reads TGTGCCAGCAGCGCTCCGGGACAACGGGAGGAAGCTTTCTTT.